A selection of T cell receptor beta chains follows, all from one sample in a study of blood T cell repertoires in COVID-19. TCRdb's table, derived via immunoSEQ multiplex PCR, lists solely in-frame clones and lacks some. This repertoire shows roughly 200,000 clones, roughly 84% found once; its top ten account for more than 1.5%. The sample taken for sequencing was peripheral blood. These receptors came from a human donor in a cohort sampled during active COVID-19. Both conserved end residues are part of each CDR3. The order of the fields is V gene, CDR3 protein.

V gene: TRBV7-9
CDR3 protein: CASSPTSGRGYEQYF

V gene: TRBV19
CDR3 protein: CASSTGSGPRQYF

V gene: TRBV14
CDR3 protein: CASSQTSGRADTQYF

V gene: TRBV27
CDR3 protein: CASSSSGKHSYEQYF

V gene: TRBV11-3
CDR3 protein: CASSQGLAGGYNEQFF

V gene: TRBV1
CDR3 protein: CTSRPTGTGDDSNYGYTF

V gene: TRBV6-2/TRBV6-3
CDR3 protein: CASSLAGWQDTQYF

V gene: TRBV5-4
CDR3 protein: CASSYQGGNTEAFF

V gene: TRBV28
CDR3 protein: CASSPGTSATGEQYF

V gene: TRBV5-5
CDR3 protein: CASSPGQGGYEQYF

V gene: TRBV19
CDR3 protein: CASSSGDLGGTEAFF

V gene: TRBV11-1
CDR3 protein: CASSPTGGEVDTQYF

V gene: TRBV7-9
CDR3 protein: CASSLIPGTYEQYF

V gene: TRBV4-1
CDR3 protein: CASSQALGLALYEQYF

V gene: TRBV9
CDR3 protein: CASSVGSGGYNEQFF

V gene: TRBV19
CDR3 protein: CASTLFPTGGSEAFF

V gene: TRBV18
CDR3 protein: CASSPPGTPQPQHF

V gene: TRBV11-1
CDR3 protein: CASSLAGRGVTPLHF

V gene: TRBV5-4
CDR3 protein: CASSLGFGTSGSVQETQYF

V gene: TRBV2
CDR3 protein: CASSEAGGTGELFF

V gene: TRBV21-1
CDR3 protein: CASSIRDTPHSGANVLTF

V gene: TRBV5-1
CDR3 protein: CASSLDGSGYEQYF

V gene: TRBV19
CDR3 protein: CASRDRGRTDTQYF

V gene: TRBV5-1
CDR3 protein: CASSSRQGWTEAFF

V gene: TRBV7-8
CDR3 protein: CASSSTGVLMNTEAFF

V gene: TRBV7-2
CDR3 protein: CASSFSGQGGSGANVLTF

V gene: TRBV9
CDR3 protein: CASSVAGTGQGAEQYF

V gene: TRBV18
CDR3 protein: CASSHTPPNTEAFF

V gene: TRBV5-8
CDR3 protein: CASSSRRTGGYEQYF

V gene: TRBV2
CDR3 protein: CASSVTSGTYNEQFF

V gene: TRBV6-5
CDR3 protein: CASSSVAGNQPQHF

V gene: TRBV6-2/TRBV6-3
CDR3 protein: CASSSSGTSGRGTQYF

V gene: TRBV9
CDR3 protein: CASSPRTSGYNEQFF

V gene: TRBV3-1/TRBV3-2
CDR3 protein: CASSHQGYEQYF

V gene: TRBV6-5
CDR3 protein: CASRKQGKETQYF

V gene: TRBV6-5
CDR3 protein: CASSSPGSSYEQYF

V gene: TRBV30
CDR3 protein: CAWSVDRGLAGNTIYF

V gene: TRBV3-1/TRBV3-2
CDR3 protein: CASSQDRLAVDTDTQYF

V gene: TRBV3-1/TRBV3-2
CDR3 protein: CASSQVEGAEAFF

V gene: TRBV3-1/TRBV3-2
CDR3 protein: CASSHGTVSYEQYF

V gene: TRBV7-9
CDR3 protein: CASSLEQGGYEQYF